One sample yielded the 9 T cell receptor beta chains listed below, sequenced in a study of CD8+CD57+ T cells in acquired aplastic anemia. Sequencing was done on patients that had shown CD8+CD57+ cell expansion by flow cytometry. Genomic DNA constituted the template upon which TCR beta VDJ and CDR3 profiling was performed. TCRdb fed the reads into MiXCR, producing one record per CDR3 protein. The sample has about 150,000 distinct CDR3 sequences; less than 60% are singletons. Sequenced sample: sorted CD4+, CD8+, or CD8+CD57+ T cells (not recorded which) from PBMCs. All receptors derive from a human donor with aplastic anemia.

Regarding this clonotype: A junction boundary mismatches the germline segment, possibly from a read error. J is TRBJ2-7 and V is TRBV10-3; 7 nucleotides match TRBD1. The CDR3 has 14 amino acids. CDR1 ENHRY and CDR2 SYGVKD come from the germline V gene. The CDR3 DNA sequence: TGTGCCAGCAGTGTTGGGACAGCCCTGGACGAGCAGTACTTC. Its translation: CASSVGTALDEQYF.

The sample holds many counts of this clonotype. This CDR3 is CASSQGGGSGANVLTF. As DNA, the CDR3 is TGTGCCAGCAGCCAAGGGGGCGGGTCCGGGGCCAACGTCCTGACTTTC. J is TRBJ2-6 and V is TRBV4-2; possibly TRBD1 or TRBD2 for D (5 bases each). Per the germline V gene, CDR1 is LGHNA and CDR2 is YNFKEQ. V lost 1 base and J 4 bases, leaving 11 bases between the germline ends. The CDR3 has 16 residues.

This clonotype has at least ten counts. The rearrangement uses TRBV6-5 and TRBJ1-2, with a tentative D call TRBD1 (5 bases). The ends were cut back, 0 bases at V and 2 bases at J, with 13 bases in the middle. The germline V gene encodes CDR1 MNHEY and CDR2 SVGAGI. This CDR3 is 16 amino acids long. The CDR3 DNA is TGTGCCAGCAGTTACTCCGGGGCCTCACACAACTATGGCTACACCTTC. Translated: CASSYSGASHNYGYTF.

The chain joins TRBV11-2 to TRBJ2-7; 9 nucleotides agree with TRBD1. This CDR3 has 14 amino acids. V dropped 5 bases and J dropped 4; count of bases not matched to a gene: 6. From germline, CDR1 is SGHAT and CDR2 FQNNGV. The CDR3 sequence: CASSPGQGVYEQYF. The CDR3, as DNA: TGTGCCAGCAGCCCGGGACAGGGAGTTTACGAGCAGTACTTC.

Ten or more counts support this clonotype. The chain carries TRBV6-1 and TRBJ2-3; 11 bases are a match to TRBD2. CDR3 size: 16 residues. Germline V lookup: CDR1 MNHNS, CDR2 SASEGT. The junction had 8 bases not matched to a gene; V was cut back by 5 bases and J by 4 bases. The chain's CDR3 is CASSPHSGGAADTQYF. The CDR3 coding sequence is TGTGCCAGCAGTCCCCATAGCGGGGGGGCGGCAGATACGCAGTATTTT.

This chain links TRBV7-6 with TRBJ1-6, with D hard to call. The CDR3 is 15 residues long. With 7 bases removed from V and 8 bases from J, the gap between germline ends came to 18 bases. Germline CDR1 reads SGHVS; CDR2 reads FNYEAQ. CDR3 in amino acids: CASTQRVAGDSPLHF. For the CDR3, the DNA is TGTGCCAGCACCCAGAGGGTGGCCGGAGATTCACCCCTCCACTTT.

In this sample, this clonotype turned up once. The gene calls are TRBV10-3 and TRBJ1-1; D unresolved. Trimming shortened V by 10 bases and J by 3 bases, and 12 bases separated the two germline ends. The CDR3 covers 12 residues. Germline V gene sequence: CDR1 ENHRY, CDR2 SYGVKD. The CDR3, as DNA: TGTGCCACTAGTTTGCCGGACACTGAAGCTTTCTTT. Translating it yields CATSLPDTEAFF.

The J gene is TRBJ2-2, the V gene TRBV2; D is unresolved. Trimming left V 5 bases short and J 3 bases short, with 4 bases between. Germline assignment: CDR1 SNHLY and CDR2 FYNNEI. The CDR3 is 12 amino acids. CDR3 protein: CASSMDTGELFF. Here the CDR3 DNA reads TGTGCCAGCAGTATGGACACCGGGGAGCTGTTTTTT.

The chain combines TRBV2 with TRBJ2-3; the D is unclear. Trimming removed 6 bases from V and 5 bases from J, with 6 bases in between. The germline V gene has CDR1 SNHLY and CDR2 FYNNEI. There are 11 residues in the CDR3. CDR3 loop: CASRDGDTQYF. The CDR3, as DNA: TGTGCCAGCAGGGACGGAGATACGCAGTATTTT.